This TCR beta chain was identified in a study of metastatic and nonmetastatic thyroid tumors. For the study at large: Malignant and benign thyroid patients had repertoires compared in peripheral blood and tumor or nodule tissue.

How the authors handled the data: In papillary thyroid cancer, a distant-metastasis classifier was built using CDR3 differences across clinicopathological groups. TCRdb re-called the PCR reads with MiXCR. The V and J calls come from TCRdb's annotation, not from the publication. The repertoire holds about 10,000 clones, with nearly 30% as singletons. By share of the sample, this clone is medium-sized. Its antigen remains unknown. This CDR3 contains 13 residues. With 1 base removed from V and 10 bases from J, the gap between germline ends came to 14 bases. Germline CDR1 reads SEHNR; CDR2 reads FQNEAQ (reference sequence). All patients were untreated before thyroid surgery. Study results and caveats: Significantly higher TCR beta diversity was reportedly seen in malignant thyroid tumors than benign nodules, in blood and tumor.

The gene calls are TRBV7-9 and TRBJ2-7; D is possibly TRBD2 (7 bases). The source material was tumor tissue. The clonotype was recovered from a female donor with papillary thyroid cancer or a benign thyroid nodule (not recorded which). Some clones in this sample may be carry-over from other donors' samples. The CDR3 DNA follows: TGTGCCAGCAGCTTAGAGGGGGGGATTCGCCAGTACTTC. Amino acids: CASSLEGGIRQYF.